This T cell receptor beta chain was recorded in a study of regulatory and conventional T cells in RAG deficiency. Study findings and constraints: RAG-deficient patients showed markedly lower Shannon entropy and higher Simpson indices than control T-cell subsets. In Omenn syndrome, Treg and Tconv repertoires overlapped >85%.

Concerning this clone: The antigen is unknown.

Method: immunoSEQ multiplex PCR; TCRdb's copy keeps in-frame clones and lacks some. This sample has more than 40,000 clones; around 89% occur once, and the top ten carry 0.5% to 0.55%. Deletions cut 6 bases from V and 1 base from J, with 12 bases between. This CDR3 contains 14 residues. Germline CDR1 and CDR2: MNHNS and SASEGT. The sorted conventional CD4+ T cells were CD25-low and CD127-high, with genomic DNA sequenced. This sample was also put to use in a study of regulatory T cells. Per that paper: The primer mix had 52 TRBV and 13 TRBJ primers.

This chain connects TRBV6-1 to TRBJ1-1, with a weak D call TRBD1 (6 bases). The sample comprised CD4+ effector T cells sorted from blood. This sequence was found in a human donor in good health. The CDR3 DNA sequence: TGTGCCAGCAGCCTCAGGGGCAAGAACACTGAAGCTTTCTTT. It encodes CASSLRGKNTEAFF.